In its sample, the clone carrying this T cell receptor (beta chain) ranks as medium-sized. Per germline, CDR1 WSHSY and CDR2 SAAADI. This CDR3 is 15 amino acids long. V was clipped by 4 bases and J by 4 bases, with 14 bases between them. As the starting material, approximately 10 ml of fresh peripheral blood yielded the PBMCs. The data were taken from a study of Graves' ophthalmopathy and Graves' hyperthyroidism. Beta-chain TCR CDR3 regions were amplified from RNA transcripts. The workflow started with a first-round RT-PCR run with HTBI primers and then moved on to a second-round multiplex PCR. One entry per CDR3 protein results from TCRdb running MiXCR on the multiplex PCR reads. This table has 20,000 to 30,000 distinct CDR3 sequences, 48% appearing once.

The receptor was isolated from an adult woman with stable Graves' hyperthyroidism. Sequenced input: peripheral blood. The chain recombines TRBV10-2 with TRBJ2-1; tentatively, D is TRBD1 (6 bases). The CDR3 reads CASSGVDRMYNEQFF. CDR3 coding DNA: TGCGCCAGCAGTGGGGTCGACAGGATGTACAATGAGCAGTTCTTC.